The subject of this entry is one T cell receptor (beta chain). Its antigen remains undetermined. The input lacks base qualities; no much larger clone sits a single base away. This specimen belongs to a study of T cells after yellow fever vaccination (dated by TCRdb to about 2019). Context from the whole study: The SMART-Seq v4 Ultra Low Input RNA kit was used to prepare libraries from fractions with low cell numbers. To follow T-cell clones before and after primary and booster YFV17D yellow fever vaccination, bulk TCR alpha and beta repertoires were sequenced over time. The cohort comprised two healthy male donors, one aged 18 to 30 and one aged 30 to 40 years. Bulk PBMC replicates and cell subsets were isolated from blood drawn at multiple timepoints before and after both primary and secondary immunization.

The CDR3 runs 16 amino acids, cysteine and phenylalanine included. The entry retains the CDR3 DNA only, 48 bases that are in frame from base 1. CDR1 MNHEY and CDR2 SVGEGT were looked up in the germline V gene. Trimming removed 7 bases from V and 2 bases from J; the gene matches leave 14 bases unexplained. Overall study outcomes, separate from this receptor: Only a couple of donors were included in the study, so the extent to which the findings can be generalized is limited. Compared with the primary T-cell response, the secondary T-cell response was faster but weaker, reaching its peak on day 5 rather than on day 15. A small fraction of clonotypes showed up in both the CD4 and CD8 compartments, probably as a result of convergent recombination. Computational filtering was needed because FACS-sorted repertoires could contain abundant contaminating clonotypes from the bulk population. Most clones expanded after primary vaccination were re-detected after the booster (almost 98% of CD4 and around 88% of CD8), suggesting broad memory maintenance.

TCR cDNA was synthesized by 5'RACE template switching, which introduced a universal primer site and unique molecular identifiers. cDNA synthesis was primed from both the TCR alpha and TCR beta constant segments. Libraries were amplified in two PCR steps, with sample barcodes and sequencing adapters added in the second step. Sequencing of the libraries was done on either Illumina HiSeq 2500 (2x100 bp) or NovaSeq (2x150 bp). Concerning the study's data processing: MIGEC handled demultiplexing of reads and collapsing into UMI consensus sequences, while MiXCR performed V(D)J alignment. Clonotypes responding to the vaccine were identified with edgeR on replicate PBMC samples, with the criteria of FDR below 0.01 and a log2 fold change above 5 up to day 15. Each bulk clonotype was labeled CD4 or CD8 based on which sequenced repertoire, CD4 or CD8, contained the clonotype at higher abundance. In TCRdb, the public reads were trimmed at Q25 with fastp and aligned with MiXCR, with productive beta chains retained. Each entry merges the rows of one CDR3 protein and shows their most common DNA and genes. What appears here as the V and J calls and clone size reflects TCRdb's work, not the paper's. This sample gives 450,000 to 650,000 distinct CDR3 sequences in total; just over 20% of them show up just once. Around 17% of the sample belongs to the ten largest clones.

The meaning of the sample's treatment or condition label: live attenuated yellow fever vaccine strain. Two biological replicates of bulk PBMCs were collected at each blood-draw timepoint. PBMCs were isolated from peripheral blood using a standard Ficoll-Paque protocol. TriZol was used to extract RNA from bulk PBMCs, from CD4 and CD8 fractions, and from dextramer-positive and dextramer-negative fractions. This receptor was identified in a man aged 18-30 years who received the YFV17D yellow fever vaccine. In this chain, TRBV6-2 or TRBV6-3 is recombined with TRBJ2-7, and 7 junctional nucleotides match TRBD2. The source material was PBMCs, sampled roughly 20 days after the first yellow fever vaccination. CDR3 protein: CASTKGRGAMTYEQYF. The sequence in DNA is TGTGCCAGCACAAAGGGGAGGGGAGCGATGACCTACGAGCAGTACTTC.